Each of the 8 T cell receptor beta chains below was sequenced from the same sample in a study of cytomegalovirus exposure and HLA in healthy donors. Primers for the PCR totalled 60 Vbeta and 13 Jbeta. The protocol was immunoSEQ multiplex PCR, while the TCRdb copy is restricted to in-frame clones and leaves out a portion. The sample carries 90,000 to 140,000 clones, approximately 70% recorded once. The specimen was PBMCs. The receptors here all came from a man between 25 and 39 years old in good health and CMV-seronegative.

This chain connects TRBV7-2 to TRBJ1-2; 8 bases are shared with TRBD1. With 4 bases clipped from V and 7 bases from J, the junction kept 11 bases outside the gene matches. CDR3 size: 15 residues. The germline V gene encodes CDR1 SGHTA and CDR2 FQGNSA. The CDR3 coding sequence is TGTGCCAGCAGCTATGACAGGGGTAATCTGGGTGGCTACACCTTC. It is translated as CASSYDRGNLGGYTF.

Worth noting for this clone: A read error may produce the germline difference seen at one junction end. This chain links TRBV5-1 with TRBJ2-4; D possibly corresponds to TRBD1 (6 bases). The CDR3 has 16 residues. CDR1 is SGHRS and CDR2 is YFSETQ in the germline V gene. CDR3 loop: CASSLGSGEIKNSQYF. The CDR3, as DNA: TGCGCCAGCAGCTTGGGTTCAGGGGAGATCAAAAACAGTCAGTACTTC.

DNA for the CDR3: TGTGCCAGCAGCCTACTAGCGGAAACTACCTACGAGCAGTACTTC. It codes for CASSLLAETTYEQYF. The chain links TRBV11-2 to TRBJ2-7; 8 nucleotides line up with TRBD2. From germline, CDR1 is SGHAT and CDR2 FQNNGV. V dropped 5 bases and J dropped 2; count of bases not matched to a gene: 8. The CDR3 length is 15 residues.

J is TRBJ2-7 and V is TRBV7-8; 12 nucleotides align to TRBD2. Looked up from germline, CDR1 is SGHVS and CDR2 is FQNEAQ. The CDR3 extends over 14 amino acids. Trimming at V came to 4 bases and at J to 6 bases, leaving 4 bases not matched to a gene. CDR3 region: CASSSTSGRSEQYF. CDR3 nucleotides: TGTGCCAGCAGCTCGACTAGCGGGAGAAGCGAGCAGTACTTC.

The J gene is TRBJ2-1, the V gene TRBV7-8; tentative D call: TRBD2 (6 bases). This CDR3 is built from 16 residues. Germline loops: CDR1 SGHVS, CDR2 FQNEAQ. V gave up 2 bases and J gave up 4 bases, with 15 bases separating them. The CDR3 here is CASSLTSTQIYNEQFF. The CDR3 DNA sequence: TGTGCCAGCAGCTTAACTAGCACCCAGATTTACAATGAGCAGTTCTTC.

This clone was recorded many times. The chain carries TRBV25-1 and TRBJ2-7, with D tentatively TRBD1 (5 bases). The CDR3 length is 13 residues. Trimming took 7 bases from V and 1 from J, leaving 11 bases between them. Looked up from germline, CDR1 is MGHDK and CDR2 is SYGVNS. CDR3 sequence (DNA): TGTGCCAGCACCAGGGCCTCGTCCTACGAGCAGTACTTC. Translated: CASTRASSYEQYF.

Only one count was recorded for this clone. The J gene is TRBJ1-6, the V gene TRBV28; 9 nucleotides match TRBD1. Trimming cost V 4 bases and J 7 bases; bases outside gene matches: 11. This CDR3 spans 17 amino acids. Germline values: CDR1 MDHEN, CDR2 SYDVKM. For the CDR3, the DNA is TGTGCCAGCAGTTCCCCCGGGACAGGGTTTGGAAATTCACCCCTCCACTTT. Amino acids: CASSSPGTGFGNSPLHF.

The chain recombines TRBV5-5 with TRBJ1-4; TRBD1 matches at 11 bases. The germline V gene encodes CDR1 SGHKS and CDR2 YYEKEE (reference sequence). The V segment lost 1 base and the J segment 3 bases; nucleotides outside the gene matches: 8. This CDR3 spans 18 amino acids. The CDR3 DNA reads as TGTGCCAGCAGCTTGACCGGGACAGGGGGTTCGGCTAATGAAAAACTGTTTTTT. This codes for CASSLTGTGGSANEKLFF.